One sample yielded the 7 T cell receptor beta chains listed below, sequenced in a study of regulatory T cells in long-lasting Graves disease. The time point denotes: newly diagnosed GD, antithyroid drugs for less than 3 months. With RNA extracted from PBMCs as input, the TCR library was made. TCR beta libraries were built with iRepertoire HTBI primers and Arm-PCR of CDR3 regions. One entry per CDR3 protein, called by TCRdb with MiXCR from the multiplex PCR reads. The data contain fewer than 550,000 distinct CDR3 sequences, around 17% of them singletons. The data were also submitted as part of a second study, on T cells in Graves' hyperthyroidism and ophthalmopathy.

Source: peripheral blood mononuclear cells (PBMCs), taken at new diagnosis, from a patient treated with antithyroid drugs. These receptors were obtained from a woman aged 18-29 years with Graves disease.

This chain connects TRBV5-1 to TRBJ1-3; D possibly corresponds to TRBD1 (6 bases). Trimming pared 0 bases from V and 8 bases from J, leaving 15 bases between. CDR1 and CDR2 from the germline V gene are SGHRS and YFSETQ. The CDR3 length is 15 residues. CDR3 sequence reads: CASSLVGGAVDTIYF. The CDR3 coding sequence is TGCGCCAGCAGCTTGGTTGGGGGCGCAGTGGACACCATATATTTT.

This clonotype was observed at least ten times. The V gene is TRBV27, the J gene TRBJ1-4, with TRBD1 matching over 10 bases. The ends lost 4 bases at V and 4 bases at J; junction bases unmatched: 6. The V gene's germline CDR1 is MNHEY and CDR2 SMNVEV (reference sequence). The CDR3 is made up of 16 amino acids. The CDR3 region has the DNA TGTGCCAGCAGTTGGGGACAGGGGAGATTTAATGAAAAACTGTTTTTT. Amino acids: CASSWGQGRFNEKLFF.

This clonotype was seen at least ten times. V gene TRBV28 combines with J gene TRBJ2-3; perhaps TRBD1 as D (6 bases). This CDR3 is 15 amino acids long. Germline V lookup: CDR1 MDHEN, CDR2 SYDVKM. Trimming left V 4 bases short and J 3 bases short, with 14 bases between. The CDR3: CASSSGVSRTDTQYF. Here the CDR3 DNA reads TGTGCCAGCAGTTCAGGGGTCTCGAGGACAGATACGCAGTATTTT.

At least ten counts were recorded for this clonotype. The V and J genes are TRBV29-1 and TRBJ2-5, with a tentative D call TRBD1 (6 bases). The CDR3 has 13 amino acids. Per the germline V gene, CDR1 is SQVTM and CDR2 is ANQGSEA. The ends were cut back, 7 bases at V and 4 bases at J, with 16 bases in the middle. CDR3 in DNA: TGCAGCGCGGAACAGGGTATCGGAGAGACCCAGTACTTC. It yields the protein CSAEQGIGETQYF.

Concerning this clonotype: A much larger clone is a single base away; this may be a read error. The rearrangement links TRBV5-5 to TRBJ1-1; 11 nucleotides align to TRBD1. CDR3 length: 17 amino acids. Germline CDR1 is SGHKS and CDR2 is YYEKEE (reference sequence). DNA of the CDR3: TGCGCCAGCAGCTTAACTCATTCACGGGGACAGGGGGGAGAAGCTTTCTTT. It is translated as CASSLTHSRGQGGEAFF.

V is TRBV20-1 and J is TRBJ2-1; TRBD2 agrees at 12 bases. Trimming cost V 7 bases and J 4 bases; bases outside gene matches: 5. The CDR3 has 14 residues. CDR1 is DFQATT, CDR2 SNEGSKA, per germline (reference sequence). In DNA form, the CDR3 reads TGCAGTGGCCGGACTAGCGGGGAATACAATGAGCAGTTCTTC. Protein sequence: CSGRTSGEYNEQFF.

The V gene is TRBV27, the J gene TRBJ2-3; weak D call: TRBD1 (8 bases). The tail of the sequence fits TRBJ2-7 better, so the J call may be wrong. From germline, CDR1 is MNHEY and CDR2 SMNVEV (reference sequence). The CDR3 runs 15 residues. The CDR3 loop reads CASSLGQGGYYEQYF. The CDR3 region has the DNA TGTGCCAGCAGTCTCGGACAGGGAGGGTACTACGAGCAGTACTTC.